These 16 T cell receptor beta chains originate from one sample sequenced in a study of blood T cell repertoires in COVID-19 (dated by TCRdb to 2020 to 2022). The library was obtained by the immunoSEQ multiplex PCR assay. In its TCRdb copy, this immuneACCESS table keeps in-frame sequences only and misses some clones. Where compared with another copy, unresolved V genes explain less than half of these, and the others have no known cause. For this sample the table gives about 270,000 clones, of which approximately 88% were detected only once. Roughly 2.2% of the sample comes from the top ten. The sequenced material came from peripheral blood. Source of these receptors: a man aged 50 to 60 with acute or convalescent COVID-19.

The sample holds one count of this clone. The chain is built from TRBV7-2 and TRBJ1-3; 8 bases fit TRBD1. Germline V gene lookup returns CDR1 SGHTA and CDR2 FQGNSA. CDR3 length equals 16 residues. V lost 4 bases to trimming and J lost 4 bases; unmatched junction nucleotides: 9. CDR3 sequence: CASSWWTGLGGNTIYF. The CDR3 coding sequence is TGTGCCAGCAGCTGGTGGACAGGGCTGGGGGGAAACACCATATATTTT.

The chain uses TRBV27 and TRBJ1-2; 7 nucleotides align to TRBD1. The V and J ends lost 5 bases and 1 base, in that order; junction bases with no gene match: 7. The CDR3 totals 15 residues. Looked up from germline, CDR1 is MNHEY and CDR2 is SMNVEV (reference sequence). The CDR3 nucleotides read TGTGCCAGCAGTATACACAGGGGAAATAACTATGGCTACACCTTC. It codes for CASSIHRGNNYGYTF.

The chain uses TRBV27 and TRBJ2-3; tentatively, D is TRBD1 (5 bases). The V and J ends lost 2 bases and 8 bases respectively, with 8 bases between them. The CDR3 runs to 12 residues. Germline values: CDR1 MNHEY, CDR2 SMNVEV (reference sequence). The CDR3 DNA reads TGTGCCAGCAGTTTAGGGGCAGGTACGCAGTATTTT. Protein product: CASSLGAGTQYF.

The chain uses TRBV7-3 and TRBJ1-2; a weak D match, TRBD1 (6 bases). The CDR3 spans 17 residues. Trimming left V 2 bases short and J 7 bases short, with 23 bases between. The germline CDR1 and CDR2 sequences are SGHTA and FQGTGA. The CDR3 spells CASSLVSGGRGFVGYTF. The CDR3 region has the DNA TGTGCCAGCAGCTTAGTATCAGGAGGGAGGGGGTTCGTTGGCTACACCTTC.

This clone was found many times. CDR3 coding DNA: TGTGCCAGCAGCTTGGATTGGGACAGGAGTTCACCCCTCCACTTT. It codes for CASSLDWDRSSPLHF. The chain couples TRBV5-5 to TRBJ1-6, with 8 bases aligning to TRBD1. V was clipped by 0 bases and J by 9 bases; unmatched bases: 5. Germline loops: CDR1 SGHKS, CDR2 YYEKEE (reference sequence). The CDR3 runs 15 residues.

In DNA, the CDR3 is TGTGCCAGCAGTCCATTCCTTTTACCCTCGGGGAACAAAAACATTCAGTACTTC. It is translated as CASSPFLLPSGNKNIQYF. This chain links TRBV6-6 with TRBJ2-4; D may be TRBD2 (5 bases). This CDR3 region has 18 residues. The V gene's germline CDR1 is MNHNY and CDR2 SVGAGI (reference sequence). Trimming removed 5 bases at V and 3 bases at J, with 23 bases between.

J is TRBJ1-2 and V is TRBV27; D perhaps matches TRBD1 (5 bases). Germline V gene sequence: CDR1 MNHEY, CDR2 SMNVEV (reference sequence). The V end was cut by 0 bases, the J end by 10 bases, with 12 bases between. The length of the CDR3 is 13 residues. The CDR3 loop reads CASSLSADSDYTF. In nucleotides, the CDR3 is TGTGCCAGCAGTTTATCGGCCGACAGCGACTACACCTTC.

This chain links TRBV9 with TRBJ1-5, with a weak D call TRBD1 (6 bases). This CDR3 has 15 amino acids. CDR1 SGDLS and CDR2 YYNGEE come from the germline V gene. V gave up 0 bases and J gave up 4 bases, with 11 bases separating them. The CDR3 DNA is TGTGCCAGCAGCGTAGGACCCCAGGGGAATCAGCCCCAGCATTTT. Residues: CASSVGPQGNQPQHF.

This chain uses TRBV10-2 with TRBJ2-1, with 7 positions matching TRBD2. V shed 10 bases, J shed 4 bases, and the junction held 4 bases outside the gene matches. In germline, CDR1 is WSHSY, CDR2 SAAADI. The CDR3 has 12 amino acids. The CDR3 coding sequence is TGCGCCACCCTGGGGGGGTACAATGAGCAGTTCTTC. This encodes CATLGGYNEQFF.

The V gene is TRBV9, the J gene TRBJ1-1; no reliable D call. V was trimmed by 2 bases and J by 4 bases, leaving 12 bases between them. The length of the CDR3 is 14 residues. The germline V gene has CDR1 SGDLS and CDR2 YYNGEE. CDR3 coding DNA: TGTGCCAGCAGCGTGACGGTGGGGAGCACTGAAGCTTTCTTT. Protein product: CASSVTVGSTEAFF.

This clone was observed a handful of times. The CDR3 sequence: CAWSLTGDFYGYTF. Written as DNA, the CDR3 is TGTGCCTGGAGTTTAACAGGGGACTTCTATGGCTACACCTTC. The chain recombines TRBV30 with TRBJ1-2; 7 bases map to TRBD1. The V segment lost 2 bases and the J segment 4 bases; nucleotides outside the gene matches: 7. The CDR3 has 14 residues. CDR1 and CDR2 from the germline V gene are GTSNPN and SVGIG (reference sequence).

CDR3 residues: CASSPRQGSYNSPLHF. The CDR3 DNA follows: TGTGCCAGCTCACCCCGACAGGGGTCTTATAATTCACCCCTCCACTTT. This chain links TRBV18 with TRBJ1-6, with 8 bases that match TRBD1. Germline V gene lookup returns CDR1 KGHSH and CDR2 LQKENI. V gave up 3 bases and J gave up 4 bases; unmatched junction bases: 5. The CDR3 has 16 residues. The complete variable domain, with remaining parts taken from reference TRBV18 and TRBJ1-6, reads NAGVMQNPRHLVRRRGQEARLRCSPMKGHSHVYWYRQLPEEGLKFMVYLQKENIIDESGMPKERFSAEFPKEGPSILRIQQVVRGDSAAYFCASSPRQGSYNSPLHFGNGTRLTVT.

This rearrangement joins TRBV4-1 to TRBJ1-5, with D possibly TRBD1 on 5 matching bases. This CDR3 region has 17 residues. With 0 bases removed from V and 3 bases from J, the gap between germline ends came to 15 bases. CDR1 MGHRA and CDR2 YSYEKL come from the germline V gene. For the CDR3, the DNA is TGCGCCAGCAGCCAAGATAGGGGTAGGGGCACCAATCAGCCCCAGCATTTT. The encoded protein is CASSQDRGRGTNQPQHF.

CDR3 nucleotide sequence: TGCAGCGTTGAGCTCACTAGCCCGTATGAGCAGTTCTTC. This gives the protein CSVELTSPYEQFF. J is TRBJ2-1 and V is TRBV29-1, with a tentative D call TRBD2 (6 bases). The CDR3 has 13 residues. Trimming removed 3 bases at V and 8 bases at J, with 14 bases between. CDR1 is SQVTM, CDR2 ANQGSEA, per germline.

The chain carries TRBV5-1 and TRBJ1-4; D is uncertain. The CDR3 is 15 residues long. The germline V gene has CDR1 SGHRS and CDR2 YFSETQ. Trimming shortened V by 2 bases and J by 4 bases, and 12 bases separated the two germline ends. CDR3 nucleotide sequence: TGCGCCAGCAGCTTCATGGGCGGGAATAATGAAAAACTGTTTTTT. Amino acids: CASSFMGGNNEKLFF.

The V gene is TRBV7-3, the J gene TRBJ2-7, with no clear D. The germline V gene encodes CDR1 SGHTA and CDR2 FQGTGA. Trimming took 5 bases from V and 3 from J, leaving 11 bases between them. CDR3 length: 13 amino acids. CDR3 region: CASSKNPGYEQYF. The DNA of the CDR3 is TGTGCCAGCAGCAAAAATCCGGGCTACGAGCAGTACTTC.